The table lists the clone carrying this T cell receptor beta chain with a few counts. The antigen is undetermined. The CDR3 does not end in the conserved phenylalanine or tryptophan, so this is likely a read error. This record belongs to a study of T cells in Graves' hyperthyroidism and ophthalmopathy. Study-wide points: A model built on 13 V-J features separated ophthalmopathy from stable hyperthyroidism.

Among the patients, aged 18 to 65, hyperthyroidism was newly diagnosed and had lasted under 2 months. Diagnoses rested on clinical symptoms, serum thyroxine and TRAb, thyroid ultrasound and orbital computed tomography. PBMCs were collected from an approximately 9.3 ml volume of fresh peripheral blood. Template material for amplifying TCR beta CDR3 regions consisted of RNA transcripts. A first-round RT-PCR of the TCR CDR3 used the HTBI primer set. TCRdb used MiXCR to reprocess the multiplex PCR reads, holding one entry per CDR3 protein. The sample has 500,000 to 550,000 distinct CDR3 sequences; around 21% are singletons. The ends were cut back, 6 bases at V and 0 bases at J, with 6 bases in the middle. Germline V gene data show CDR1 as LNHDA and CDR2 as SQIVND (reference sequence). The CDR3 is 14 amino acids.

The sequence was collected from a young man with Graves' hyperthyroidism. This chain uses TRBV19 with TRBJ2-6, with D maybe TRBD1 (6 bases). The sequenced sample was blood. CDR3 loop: CASRQGSGANVLTS. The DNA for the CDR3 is TGTGCCAGTAGACAGGGCTCTGGGGCCAACGTCCTGACTTCC.